These T cell receptor beta chains were read from a single sample in a study of cytomegalovirus exposure and HLA in healthy donors. Profiling relied on immunoSEQ multiplex PCR, and the TCRdb table lists in-frame clones only, not all of them. The sample records over 100,000 clones, around 64% being singletons. Specimen: PBMCs. The receptors derive from a woman aged 30 to 39 in good health and CMV-seronegative. Each CDR3 is given with its conserved first and last residue. Each record gives: V gene, J gene, clone size, D gene, CDR3 DNA, CDR3 protein. D genes are given only for firm matches. Clone size is not always given. Where it is, it says once, few, many or a class for expanded clones.

TRBV15,TRBJ1-2,few,-,TGTGCCACCAGCATCGGCATGGAGGCTACTAACTATGGCTACACCTTC,CATSIGMEATNYGYTF
TRBV19,TRBJ2-7,-,TRBD1,TGTGCCAGTAGTATAGTCGAGACAGGGGTCCACGAGCAGTACTTC,CASSIVETGVHEQYF
TRBV5-1,TRBJ1-5,few,TRBD1,TGCGCCAGCAGCTTGGGTGACAGGGACAATCAGCCCCAGCATTTT,CASSLGDRDNQPQHF
TRBV7-2,TRBJ1-1,-,-,TGTGCCAGCAGTCTCCACATGAACACTGAAGCTTTCTTT,CASSLHMNTEAFF
TRBV18,TRBJ2-6,few,-,TGTGCCAGCTCCCCGGGTTTGGGAGCTGGGGCCAACGTCCTGACTTTC,CASSPGLGAGANVLTF
TRBV10-2,TRBJ2-4,-,-,TGCGCCAGCACTAATAGCGCGAATAACCTCGCCAAAAACATTCAGTACTTC,CASTNSANNLAKNIQYF
TRBV5-5,TRBJ2-1,few,-,TGTGCCAGCAGCTTGGAGGGGCAGGGATCTTACAATGAGCAGTTCTTC,CASSLEGQGSYNEQFF
TRBV5-1,TRBJ1-1,-,TRBD1,TGCGCCAGCAGCTTGGCCTGGCAGGGGGCGCGGGGCACTGAAGCTTTCTTT,CASSLAWQGARGTEAFF
TRBV27,TRBJ2-5,-,TRBD2,TGTGCCAGCATTGGGACTAGCGGGAGAGGAGGTGGGGAGACCCAGTACTTC,CASIGTSGRGGGETQYF
TRBV6-5,TRBJ1-3,few,-,TGTGCCAGCATGAAGGGGTTAAGGGTCGGAAACACCATATATTTT,CASMKGLRVGNTIYF
TRBV18,TRBJ2-7,few,-,TGTGCCAGCTCACTGGACTCTTACGAGCAGTACTTC,CASSLDSYEQYF
TRBV9,TRBJ2-7,-,TRBD2,TGTGCCAGCAGCCCTCCTAGCGGGAGTTGGGGCGAGCAGTACTTC,CASSPPSGSWGEQYF
TRBV15,TRBJ2-1,-,-,TGTGCCACCAGCAGAGGGACAGAAAATGAGCAGTTCTTC,CATSRGTENEQFF
TRBV7-9,TRBJ2-7,-,-,TGTGCCAGCAGCTCACAAAACAAGAACGAGCAGTACTTC,CASSSQNKNEQYF
TRBV7-9,TRBJ1-5,-,-,TGTGCCAGCAAAGAGGACGGCCCGGGACAGCCCCAGCATTTT,CASKEDGPGQPQHF
TRBV7-9,TRBJ2-1,-,TRBD2,TGTGCCAGCAGGGGGACCAGCGGGGGGAATGAGCAGTTCTTC,CASRGTSGGNEQFF
TRBV6-5,TRBJ2-1,-,TRBD2,TGTGCCAGCAGGGGGACTAGCGGGCCATACAATGAGCAGTTCTTC,CASRGTSGPYNEQFF
TRBV30,TRBJ2-7,-,-,TGTGCCTGGAGTGTAGGGACTCCTTACGAGCAGTACTTC,CAWSVGTPYEQYF
TRBV5-6,TRBJ1-1,-,TRBD1,TGTGCCAGCAGCTCTTACAGGGGTTGGGGCGCTGAAGCTTTCTTT,CASSSYRGWGAEAFF
TRBV19,TRBJ2-1,-,TRBD2,TGTGCCAGTAGTATCCGGGGGACTAGCGGGAGCAATGAGCAGTTCTTC,CASSIRGTSGSNEQFF
TRBV5-1,TRBJ1-4,-,-,TGCGCCAGCAGCTTGGTTGCGGGGCAGCATGAAAAACTGTTTTTT,CASSLVAGQHEKLFF
TRBV5-1,TRBJ2-7,-,-,TGCGCCAGCAGCCGGGACACCACCTACGAGCAGTACTTC,CASSRDTTYEQYF
TRBV9,TRBJ2-3,-,TRBD1,TGTGCCAGCAGCGCGGGACAGGGGTCAGATACGCAGTATTTT,CASSAGQGSDTQYF
TRBV7-9,TRBJ2-1,-,-,TGTGCCAGCAGCCTTAGATCCGACTACAATGAGCAGTTCTTC,CASSLRSDYNEQFF
TRBV4-1,TRBJ2-7,-,-,TGCGCCAGCAGCCAAGGAGGTCAGGGGTGGACCTACGAGCAGTACTTC,CASSQGGQGWTYEQYF
TRBV25-1,TRBJ1-1,-,TRBD1,TGTGCCAGCAGTGGGGGACAGGCTATAGAAGCTTTCTTT,CASSGGQAIEAFF
TRBV27,TRBJ2-5,-,TRBD2,TGTGCCAGCAGTTTAGCGGGAGACGGAGAGACCCAGTACTTC,CASSLAGDGETQYF
TRBV30,TRBJ1-5,-,-,TGTGCCTGGAGTGGCGGTTTTAATAGCAATCAGCCCCAGCATTTT,CAWSGGFNSNQPQHF
TRBV5-6,TRBJ1-1,-,TRBD1,TGTGCCAGCTGGCGGGACAGGGCTCTGAACACTGAAGCTTTCTTT,CASWRDRALNTEAFF
TRBV4-2,TRBJ2-5,-,-,TGTGCCAGCAGCCAAGATTATGGCGGAGGGAGGGAGACCCAGTACTTC,CASSQDYGGGRETQYF
TRBV6-5,TRBJ1-1,many,-,TGTGCCAGCGGCTGGAGGAACACTGAAGCTTTCTTT,CASGWRNTEAFF
TRBV27,TRBJ2-7,-,TRBD1,TGTGCCAGCAGTTTCAGGGGGCCTATGGGGCACGAGCAGTACTTC,CASSFRGPMGHEQYF
TRBV5-4,TRBJ2-7,-,TRBD2,TGTGCCAGCAGCTTGCCAGCGGGAGGGCCCGACGAGCAGTACTTC,CASSLPAGGPDEQYF
TRBV5-6,TRBJ1-5,-,TRBD1,TGTGCCAGCAGCTACCAGACAGGGGGCCGATTGGGCAATCAGCCCCAGCATTTT,CASSYQTGGRLGNQPQHF
TRBV11-2,TRBJ2-1,-,TRBD2,TGTGCCAGCAGCTTAATTGCGGGAGACGGGGAGCAGTTCTTC,CASSLIAGDGEQFF
TRBV2,TRBJ2-1,few,TRBD2,TGTGCCAGCAAGGAGGGACTAGCGGGAGATAGGTCCTACAATGAGCAGTTCTTC,CASKEGLAGDRSYNEQFF
TRBV7-7,TRBJ1-4,few,-,TGTGCTAGCAGCTTAGTAGCTAATGAAAAACTGTTTTTT,CASSLVANEKLFF
TRBV7-9,TRBJ2-7,-,-,TGTGCCAGCAGCCCTCTGGCTAGGCGCCAAGAGTACTACGAGCAGTACTTC,CASSPLARRQEYYEQYF
TRBV6-4,TRBJ2-3,-,TRBD1,TGTGCCAGCAGTGAGGGACAGGGGGCAGATACGCAGTATTTT,CASSEGQGADTQYF
TRBV6-1,TRBJ2-5,-,-,TGTGCCAGCAGTGAAGGGAGGGACCAAGAGACCCAGTACTTC,CASSEGRDQETQYF
TRBV28,TRBJ2-5,few,TRBD1,TGTGCCAGCAGTTCACGGACAGGCGGGTTAGAGACCCAGTACTTC,CASSSRTGGLETQYF
TRBV28,TRBJ2-7,-,TRBD1,TGTGCCAGCAGAATAGGGACAGGTGTTTTTCCCCCAGAACACTACGAGCAGTACTTC,CASRIGTGVFPPEHYEQYF
TRBV7-2,TRBJ2-1,once,TRBD2,TGTGCCAGCAGCTTAGGGGGGGGAAGTGCCTCCTACAATGAGCAGTTCTTC,CASSLGGGSASYNEQFF
TRBV2,TRBJ1-3,-,TRBD1,TGTGCCAGCAGGGGGACAGCACCAATCTCTGGAAACACCATATATTTT,CASRGTAPISGNTIYF
TRBV10-3,TRBJ2-1,once,TRBD2,TGTGCCATCAGGAAAGCGGGAGGTTCATACAATGAGCAGTTCTTC,CAIRKAGGSYNEQFF
TRBV29-1,TRBJ2-3,-,TRBD2,TGCAGCGTTGAAGGTCTAGCGGGACCCACCAATACGCAGTATTTT,CSVEGLAGPTNTQYF
TRBV16,TRBJ1-1,-,-,TGTGCCAGCAGCCAATATACAGGGCGTGAAGCTTTCTTT,CASSQYTGREAFF
TRBV19,TRBJ2-2,-,-,TGTGCCACCCGAGGGCTAGCCGTCGCCGGGGAGCTGTTTTTT,CATRGLAVAGELFF
TRBV5-1,TRBJ2-3,-,-,TGCGCCAGCAGCTTTTCCGGGAGCGGAGATACGCAGTATTTT,CASSFSGSGDTQYF
TRBV11-2,TRBJ2-7,few,TRBD2,TGTGCCAGCAGCCGTATGACTAGCGGGAGGTCATACGAGCAGTACTTC,CASSRMTSGRSYEQYF